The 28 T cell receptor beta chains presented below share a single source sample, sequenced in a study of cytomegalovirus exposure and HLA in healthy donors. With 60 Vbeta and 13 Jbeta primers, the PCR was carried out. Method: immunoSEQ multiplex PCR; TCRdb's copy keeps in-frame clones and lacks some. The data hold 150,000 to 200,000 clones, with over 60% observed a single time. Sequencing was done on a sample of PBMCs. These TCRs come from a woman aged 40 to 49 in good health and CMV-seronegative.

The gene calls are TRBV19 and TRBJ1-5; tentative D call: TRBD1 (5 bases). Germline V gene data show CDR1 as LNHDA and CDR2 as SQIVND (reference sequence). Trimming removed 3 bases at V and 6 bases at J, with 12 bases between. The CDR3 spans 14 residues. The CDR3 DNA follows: TGTGCCAGTAGTATCGGGGGTTTCCCTCAGCCCCAGCATTTT. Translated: CASSIGGFPQPQHF.

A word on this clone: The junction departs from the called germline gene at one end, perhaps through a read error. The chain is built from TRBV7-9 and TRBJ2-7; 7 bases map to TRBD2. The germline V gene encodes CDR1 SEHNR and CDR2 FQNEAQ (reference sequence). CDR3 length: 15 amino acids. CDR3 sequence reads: CSSSFPSWGGNEQYF. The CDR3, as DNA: TGTTCCAGCAGCTTCCCAAGTTGGGGGGGAAACGAGCAGTACTTC.

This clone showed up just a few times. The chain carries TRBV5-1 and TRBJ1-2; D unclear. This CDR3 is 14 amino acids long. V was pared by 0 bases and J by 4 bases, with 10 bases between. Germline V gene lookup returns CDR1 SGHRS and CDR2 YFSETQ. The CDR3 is CASSLGQRPYGYTF. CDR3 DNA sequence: TGCGCCAGCAGCTTGGGACAACGGCCCTATGGCTACACCTTC.

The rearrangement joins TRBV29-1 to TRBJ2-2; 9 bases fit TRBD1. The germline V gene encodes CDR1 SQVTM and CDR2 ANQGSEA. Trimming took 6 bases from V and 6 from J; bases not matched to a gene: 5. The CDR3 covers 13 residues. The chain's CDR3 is CSVDTGGPGELFF. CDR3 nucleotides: TGCAGCGTCGACACAGGGGGCCCCGGGGAGCTGTTTTTT.

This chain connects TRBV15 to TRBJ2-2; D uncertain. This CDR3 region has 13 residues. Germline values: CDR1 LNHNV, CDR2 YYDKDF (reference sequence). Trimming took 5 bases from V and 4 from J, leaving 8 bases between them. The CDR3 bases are TGTGCCACCAGCCCAACACCCACCGGGGAGCTGTTTTTT. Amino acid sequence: CATSPTPTGELFF.

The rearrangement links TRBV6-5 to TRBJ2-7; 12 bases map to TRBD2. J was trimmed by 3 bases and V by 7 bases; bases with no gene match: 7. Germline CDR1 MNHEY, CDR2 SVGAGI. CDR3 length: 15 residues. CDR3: CASTRLAGVGYEQYF. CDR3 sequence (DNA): TGTGCCAGCACCCGACTAGCGGGAGTCGGCTACGAGCAGTACTTC.

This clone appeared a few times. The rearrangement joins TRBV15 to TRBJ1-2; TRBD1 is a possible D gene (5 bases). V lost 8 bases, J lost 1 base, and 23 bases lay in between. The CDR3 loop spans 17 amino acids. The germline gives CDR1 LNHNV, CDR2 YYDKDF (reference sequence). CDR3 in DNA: TGTGCCACCTACGACCCGACCGGGACTTTTTATAACTATGGCTACACCTTC. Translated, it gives CATYDPTGTFYNYGYTF.

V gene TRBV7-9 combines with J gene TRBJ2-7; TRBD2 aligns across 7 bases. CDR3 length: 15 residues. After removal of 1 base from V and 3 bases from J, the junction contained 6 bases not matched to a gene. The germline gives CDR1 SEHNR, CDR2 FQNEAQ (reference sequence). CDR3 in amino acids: CASSLGGSRVYEQYV. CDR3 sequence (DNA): TGTGCCAGCAGCTTAGGCGGGAGTCGGGTCTACGAGCAGTACGTC.

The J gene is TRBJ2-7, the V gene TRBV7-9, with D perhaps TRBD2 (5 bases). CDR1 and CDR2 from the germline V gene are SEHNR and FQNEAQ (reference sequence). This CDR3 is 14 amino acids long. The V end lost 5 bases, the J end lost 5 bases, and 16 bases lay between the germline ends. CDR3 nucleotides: TGTGCCAGCAGCCCACGAGGTGTGCGGGACGAGCAGTACTTC. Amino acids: CASSPRGVRDEQYF.

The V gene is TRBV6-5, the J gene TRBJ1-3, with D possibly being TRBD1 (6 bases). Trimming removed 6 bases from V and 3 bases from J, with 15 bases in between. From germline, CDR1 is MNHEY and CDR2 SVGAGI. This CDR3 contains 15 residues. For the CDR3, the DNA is TGTGCCAGCAGGGACAGCCTTAGGGGTGGAAACACCATATATTTT. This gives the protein CASRDSLRGGNTIYF.

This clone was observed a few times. The CDR3 DNA is TGTGCCAGCAGCACGGACAGGGGCGCGTCCGAGCAGTACTTC. This gives the protein CASSTDRGASEQYF. The chain recombines TRBV11-3 with TRBJ2-7; TRBD1 agrees at 9 bases. Germline trimming cut 5 bases from V and 6 bases from J; bases unmatched to any gene: 8. This CDR3 comprises 14 residues. Germline lookup yields CDR1 SGHNT and CDR2 YENEEA.

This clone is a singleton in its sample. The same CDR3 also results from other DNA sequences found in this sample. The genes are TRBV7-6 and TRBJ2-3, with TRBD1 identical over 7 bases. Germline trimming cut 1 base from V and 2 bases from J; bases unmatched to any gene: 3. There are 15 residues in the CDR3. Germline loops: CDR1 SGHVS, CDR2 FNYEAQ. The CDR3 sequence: CASSLGGGYTDTQYF. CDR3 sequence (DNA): TGTGCCAGCAGCTTAGGAGGGGGCTACACAGATACGCAGTATTTT. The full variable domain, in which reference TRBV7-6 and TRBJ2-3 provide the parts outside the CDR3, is GAGVSQSPRYKVTKRGQDVALRCDPISGHVSLYWYRQALGQGPEFLTYFNYEAQQDKSGLPNDRFSAERPEGSISTLTIQRTEQRDSAMYRCASSLGGGYTDTQYFGPGTRLTVL.

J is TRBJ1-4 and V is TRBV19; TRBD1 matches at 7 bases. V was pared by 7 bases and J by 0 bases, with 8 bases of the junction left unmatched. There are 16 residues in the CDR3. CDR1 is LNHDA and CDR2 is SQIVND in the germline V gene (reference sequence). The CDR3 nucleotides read TGTGCCAGTAAACGGGAGACAGGGTCAACTAATGAAAAACTGTTTTTT. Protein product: CASKRETGSTNEKLFF. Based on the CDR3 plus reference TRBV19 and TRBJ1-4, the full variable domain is DGGITQSPKYLFRKEGQNVTLSCEQNLNHDAMYWYRQDPGQGLRLIYYSQIVNDFQKGDIAEGYSVSREKKESFPLTVTSAQKNPTAFYLCASKRETGSTNEKLFFGSGTQLSVL.

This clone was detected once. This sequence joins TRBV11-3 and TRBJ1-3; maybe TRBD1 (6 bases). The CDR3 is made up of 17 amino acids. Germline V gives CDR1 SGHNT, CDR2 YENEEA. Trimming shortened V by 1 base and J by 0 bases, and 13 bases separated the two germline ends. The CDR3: CASSLGRGQYSGNTIYF. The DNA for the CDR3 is TGTGCCAGCAGCTTAGGAAGAGGACAGTACTCTGGAAACACCATATATTTT.

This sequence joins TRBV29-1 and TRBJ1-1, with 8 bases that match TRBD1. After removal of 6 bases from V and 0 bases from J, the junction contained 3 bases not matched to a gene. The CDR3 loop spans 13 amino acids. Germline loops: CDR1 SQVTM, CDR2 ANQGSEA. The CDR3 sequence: CSVRDRMNTEAFF. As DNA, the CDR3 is TGCAGCGTGAGGGACAGGATGAACACTGAAGCTTTCTTT.

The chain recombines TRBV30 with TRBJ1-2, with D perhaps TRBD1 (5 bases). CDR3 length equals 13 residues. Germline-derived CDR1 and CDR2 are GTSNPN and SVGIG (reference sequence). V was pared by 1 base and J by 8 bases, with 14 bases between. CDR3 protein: CAWSDLGQGGYTF. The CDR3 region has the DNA TGTGCCTGGAGTGATTTGGGGCAGGGCGGCTACACCTTC.

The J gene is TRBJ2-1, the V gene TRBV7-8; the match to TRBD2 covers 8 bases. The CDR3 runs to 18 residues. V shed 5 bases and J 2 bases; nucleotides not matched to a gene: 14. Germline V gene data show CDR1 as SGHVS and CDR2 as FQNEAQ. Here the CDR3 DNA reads TGTGCCAGCAGCCTCCTGCCCCTGACTAGCGCGACCTACAATGAGCAGTTCTTC. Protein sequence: CASSLLPLTSATYNEQFF.

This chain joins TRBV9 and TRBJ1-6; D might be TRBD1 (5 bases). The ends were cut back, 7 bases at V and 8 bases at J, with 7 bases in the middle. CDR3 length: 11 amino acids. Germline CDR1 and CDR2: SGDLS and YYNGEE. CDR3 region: CASGGDSPLHF. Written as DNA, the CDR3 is TGTGCCAGCGGGGGGGATTCACCCCTCCACTTT.

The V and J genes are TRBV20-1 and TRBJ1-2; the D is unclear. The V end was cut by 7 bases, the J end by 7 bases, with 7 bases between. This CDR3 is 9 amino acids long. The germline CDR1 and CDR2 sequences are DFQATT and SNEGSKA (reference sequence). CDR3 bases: TGCAGTGGAGGAGGTGGCTACACCTTC. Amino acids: CSGGGGYTF.

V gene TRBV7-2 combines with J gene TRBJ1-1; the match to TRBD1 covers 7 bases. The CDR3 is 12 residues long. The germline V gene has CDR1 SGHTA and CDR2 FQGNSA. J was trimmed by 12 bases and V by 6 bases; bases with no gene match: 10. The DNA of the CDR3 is TGTGCCAGCAGTTTCGTACAGGGGTTAACTTTCTTT. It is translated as CASSFVQGLTFF.

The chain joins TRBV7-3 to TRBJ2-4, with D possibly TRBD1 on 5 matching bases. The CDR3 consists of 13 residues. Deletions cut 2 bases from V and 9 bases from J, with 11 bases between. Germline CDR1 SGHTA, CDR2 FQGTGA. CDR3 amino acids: CASSLGASPIQYF. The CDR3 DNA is TGTGCCAGCAGCTTAGGGGCTAGTCCCATTCAGTACTTC.

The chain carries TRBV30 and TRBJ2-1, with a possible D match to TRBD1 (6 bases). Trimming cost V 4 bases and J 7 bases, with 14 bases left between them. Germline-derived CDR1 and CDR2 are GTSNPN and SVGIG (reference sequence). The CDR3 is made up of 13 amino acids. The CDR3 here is CAWNRVLMNEQFF. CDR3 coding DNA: TGTGCCTGGAACAGGGTTCTAATGAATGAGCAGTTCTTC.

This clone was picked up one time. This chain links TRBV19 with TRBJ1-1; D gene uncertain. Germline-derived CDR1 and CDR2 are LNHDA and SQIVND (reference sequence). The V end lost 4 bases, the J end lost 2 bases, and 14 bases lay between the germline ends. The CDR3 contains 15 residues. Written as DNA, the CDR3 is TGTGCCAGTAGTAGTTACAGTCCCCGTAACACTGAAGCTTTCTTT. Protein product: CASSSYSPRNTEAFF. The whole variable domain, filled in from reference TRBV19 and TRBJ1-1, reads DGGITQSPKYLFRKEGQNVTLSCEQNLNHDAMYWYRQDPGQGLRLIYYSQIVNDFQKGDIAEGYSVSREKKESFPLTVTSAQKNPTAFYLCASSSYSPRNTEAFFGQGTRLTVV.

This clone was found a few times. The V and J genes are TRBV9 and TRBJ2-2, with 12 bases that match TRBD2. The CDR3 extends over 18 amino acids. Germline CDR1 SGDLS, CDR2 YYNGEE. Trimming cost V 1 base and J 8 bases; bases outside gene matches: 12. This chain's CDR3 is CASSVTLRLAGDQGELFF. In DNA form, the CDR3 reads TGTGCCAGCAGCGTAACCCTCCGACTAGCGGGAGACCAAGGGGAGCTGTTTTTT.

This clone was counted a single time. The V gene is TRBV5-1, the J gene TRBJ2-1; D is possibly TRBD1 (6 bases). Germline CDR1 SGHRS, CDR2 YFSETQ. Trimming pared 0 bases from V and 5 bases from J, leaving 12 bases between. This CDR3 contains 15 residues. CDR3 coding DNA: TGCGCCAGCAGCTTGGCCCTGGGACACAACAATGAGCAGTTCTTC. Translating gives CASSLALGHNNEQFF.

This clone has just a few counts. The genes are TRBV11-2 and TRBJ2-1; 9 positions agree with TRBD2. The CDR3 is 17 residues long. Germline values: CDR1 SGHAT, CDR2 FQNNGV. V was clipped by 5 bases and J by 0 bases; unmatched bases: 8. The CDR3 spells CASSTGTSSSSYNEQFF. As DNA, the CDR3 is TGTGCCAGCAGCACCGGGACTAGCAGCAGCTCCTACAATGAGCAGTTCTTC.

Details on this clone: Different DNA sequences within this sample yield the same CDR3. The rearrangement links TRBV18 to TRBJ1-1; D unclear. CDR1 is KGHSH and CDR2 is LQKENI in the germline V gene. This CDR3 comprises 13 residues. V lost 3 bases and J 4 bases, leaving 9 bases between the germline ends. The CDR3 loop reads CASSPGRGTEAFF. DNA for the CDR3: TGTGCCAGCTCACCCGGTCGAGGCACTGAAGCTTTCTTT.

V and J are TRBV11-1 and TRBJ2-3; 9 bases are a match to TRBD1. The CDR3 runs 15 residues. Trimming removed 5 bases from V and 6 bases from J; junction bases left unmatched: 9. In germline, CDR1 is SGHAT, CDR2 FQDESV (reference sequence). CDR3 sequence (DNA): TGTGCCAGCAGCGAGGGGACAGGGTGGTTGGATACGCAGTATTTT. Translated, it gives CASSEGTGWLDTQYF.